The 30 T cell receptor beta chains listed next were all sequenced from one sample in a study of naive and memory T cell subsets. Amplification of ligated cDNA took four PCR rounds with SP2 and nested alpha and beta constant primers. TCRdb used MiXCR to reprocess the 5' RACE reads, holding one entry per CDR3 protein. This table has roughly 62,000 distinct CDR3 sequences, less than 10% appearing once. An oligonucleotide containing a UMI was ligated to the 3' end of TCR cDNA. These receptors were collected from a female donor in good health.

This clonotype came up many times. This chain joins TRBV3-1 and TRBJ2-7; D is unresolved. Germline CDR1 is LGHDT and CDR2 is YNNKEL (reference sequence). The CDR3 is made up of 15 amino acids. Trimming took off 0 bases at V and 2 bases at J, with 11 bases between the two ends. The CDR3 protein is CASSQEGRQTYEQYF. CDR3 nucleotide sequence: TGTGCCAGCAGCCAAGAGGGCAGGCAAACCTACGAGCAGTACTTC.

This clonotype showed up many times. The chain links TRBV27 to TRBJ2-7; TRBD1 agrees at 8 bases. V lost 2 bases to trimming and J lost 5 bases; unmatched junction nucleotides: 5. The CDR3 covers 14 residues. CDR1 and CDR2 from the germline V gene are MNHEY and SMNVEV (reference sequence). The CDR3 spells CASSLDRGVDEQYF. CDR3 coding DNA: TGTGCCAGCAGTTTAGACAGGGGCGTCGACGAGCAGTACTTC.

This clonotype occurred many times. The V call is TRBV3-1, the J call TRBJ1-5, with 10 bases aligning to TRBD1. CDR3 length: 15 amino acids. With V trimmed by 4 bases and J by 3 bases, 3 bases remained unmatched. Per germline, CDR1 LGHDT and CDR2 YNNKEL (reference sequence). The CDR3 here is CASSRDRGDNQPQHF. CDR3 in DNA: TGTGCCAGCAGCCGGGACAGGGGTGACAATCAGCCCCAGCATTTT.

This clonotype was detected only a few times. V is TRBV5-1 and J is TRBJ2-1, with TRBD2 matching over 14 bases. In germline, CDR1 is SGHRS, CDR2 YFSETQ. J gave up 0 bases and V 3 bases, and 8 bases lay outside the gene matches. The CDR3 totals 19 residues. The chain's CDR3 is CASSSAGLAGGRSYNEQFF. DNA of the CDR3: TGCGCCAGCAGCTCAGCCGGACTAGCGGGAGGACGCTCCTACAATGAGCAGTTCTTC. Full variable domain (outside the CDR3, taken from reference TRBV5-1 and TRBJ2-1): KAGVTQTPRYLIKTRGQQVTLSCSPISGHRSVSWYQQTPGQGLQFLFEYFSETQRNKGNFPGRFSGRQFSNSRSEMNVSTLELGDSALYLCASSSAGLAGGRSYNEQFFGPGTRLTVL.

This chain connects TRBV5-4 to TRBJ1-1; 8 bases line up with TRBD1. The CDR3 consists of 17 residues. The V segment lost 2 bases and the J segment 0 bases; nucleotides outside the gene matches: 9. CDR1 is SGHNT, CDR2 YYREEE, per germline (reference sequence). In DNA, the CDR3 is TGTGCCAGCAGCTTCTTCGGACAGGGTTTGTTGAACACTGAAGCTTTCTTT. Encoded protein: CASSFFGQGLLNTEAFF.

This clonotype was observed at least ten times. This chain joins TRBV21-1 and TRBJ1-5. TRBV21-1 is tagged as a pseudogene. CDR3 size: 14 residues. The CDR3 is CASSRCRDYQPQHF. The CDR3 DNA is TGTGCCAGCAGCAGATGCAGGGACTACCAGCCCCAGCATTTT.

This chain joins TRBV12-3 or TRBV12-4 and TRBJ1-6; 9 positions agree with TRBD1. The CDR3 runs to 15 residues. After removal of 7 bases from V and 6 bases from J, the junction contained 7 bases not matched to a gene. DNA for the CDR3: TGTGCCAGCACCGGACAGGGGATGAGTAATTCACCCCTCCACTTT. It is translated as CASTGQGMSNSPLHF.

The chain recombines TRBV28 with TRBJ1-1; D not certain. V shed 8 bases and J shed 1 base, with 14 bases lying between them. The CDR3 runs to 14 residues. Germline V gene lookup returns CDR1 MDHEN and CDR2 SYDVKM. CDR3 DNA: TGTGCCAGCGCGACGGGAGGGTCGAACACTGAAGCTTTCTTT. This codes for CASATGGSNTEAFF.

This clonotype showed up many times. This chain uses TRBV12-5 with TRBJ1-5; D is undetermined. The CDR3 totals 13 residues. The V gene lost 3 bases and the J gene lost 5 bases, with 8 bases spanning the gap. Germline CDR1 reads LGHNT; CDR2 reads FRNRAP. CDR3 residues: CASGFVDYQPQHF. The CDR3 coding sequence is TGTGCTAGTGGTTTTGTCGATTATCAGCCCCAGCATTTT.

Ten or more counts support this clonotype. The chain recombines TRBV27 with TRBJ1-6; tentative D call: TRBD1 (5 bases). Germline assignment: CDR1 MNHEY and CDR2 SMNVEV (reference sequence). This CDR3 has 17 residues. Trimming shortened V by 1 base and J by 5 bases, and 15 bases separated the two germline ends. CDR3 in DNA: TGTGCCAGCAGTTTATATGGGACGCCAGTGGATAATTCACCCCTCCACTTT. Its protein is CASSLYGTPVDNSPLHF.

The chain combines TRBV6-1 with TRBJ1-2; D not resolved. The CDR3 is made up of 12 amino acids. Per germline, CDR1 MNHNS and CDR2 SASEGT. Trimming pared 5 bases from V and 5 bases from J, leaving 9 bases between. Here the CDR3 DNA reads TGTGCCAGCAGTCGCCAGGATTATGGCTACACCTTC. This translates into CASSRQDYGYTF.

The chain combines TRBV30 with TRBJ1-2; D ambiguous. CDR3 length: 12 residues. Germline CDR1 is GTSNPN and CDR2 is SVGIG (reference sequence). The germline V and J ends were trimmed by 5 bases and 4 bases, with 11 bases remaining between them. The CDR3, as DNA: TGTGCCTGGGCGGTACAGTCCTATGGCTACACCTTC. Protein sequence: CAWAVQSYGYTF.

This clonotype occurred a few times. In nucleotides, the CDR3 is TGTGCCAGCAGTTCCGGGACAGGAATCTATGGCTACACCTTC. Its protein product is CASSSGTGIYGYTF. The V call is TRBV12-3 or TRBV12-4, the J call TRBJ1-2; 8 bases are a match to TRBD1. This CDR3 is 14 amino acids long. V was clipped by 4 bases and J by 4 bases; unmatched bases: 5.

The chain combines TRBV7-2 with TRBJ1-3; D remains unclear. The V gene lost 1 base and the J gene lost 0 bases, with 4 bases spanning the gap. The CDR3 covers 14 residues. Germline V gene lookup returns CDR1 SGHTA and CDR2 FQGNSA. CDR3 nucleotide sequence: TGTGCCAGCAGCTTAGTGAGCTCTGGAAACACCATATATTTT. As protein: CASSLVSSGNTIYF. Complete variable domain (other parts from reference TRBV7-2 and TRBJ1-3): GAGVSQSPSNKVTEKGKDVELRCDPISGHTALYWYRQSLGQGLEFLIYFQGNSAPDKSGLPSDRFSAERTGGSVSTLTIQRTQQEDSAVYLCASSLVSSGNTIYFGEGSWLTVV.

This clonotype appeared many times. V usage is TRBV27 and J usage is TRBJ2-7; weak D call: TRBD1 (5 bases). The CDR3 totals 13 residues. Germline CDR1 reads MNHEY; CDR2 reads SMNVEV (reference sequence). With 4 bases removed from V and 7 bases from J, the gap between germline ends came to 14 bases. CDR3 residues: CASSWGSPLEQYF. CDR3 nucleotide sequence: TGTGCCAGCAGTTGGGGCTCCCCTTTAGAGCAGTACTTC.

This clonotype was recorded a few times. The CDR3 sequence: CASSYSEGTGEKLFF. The CDR3 DNA reads TGTGCCAGCAGTTACTCCGAGGGAACAGGTGAAAAACTGTTTTTT. The genes are TRBV6-5 and TRBJ1-4; tentative D call: TRBD1 (5 bases). The CDR3 spans 15 residues. V lost 0 bases and J 7 bases, leaving 12 bases between the germline ends. The V gene's germline CDR1 is MNHEY and CDR2 SVGAGI.

This clonotype was found a few times. The chain carries TRBV11-2 and TRBJ2-3; TRBD1 matches 9 bases. The germline V gene has CDR1 SGHAT and CDR2 FQNNGV. V lost 1 base, J lost 4 bases, and 12 bases stayed unmatched. This CDR3 comprises 18 residues. In DNA, the CDR3 is TGTGCCAGCAGCTTAGCCCCCTACAGGGGGCTAAGCCCAGATACGCAGTATTTT. Translating it yields CASSLAPYRGLSPDTQYF.

This clonotype was seen more than once but under ten times. This chain uses TRBV14 with TRBJ1-6; no clear D gene. Germline V gives CDR1 SGHDN, CDR2 FVKESK. There are 15 residues in the CDR3. V dropped 1 base and J dropped 8 bases, with 12 bases sitting between them. The CDR3 bases are TGTGCCAGCAGCCAAGCAGGCATTGGGGATTCACCCCTCCACTTT. This sequence encodes CASSQAGIGDSPLHF.

Note on this clonotype: This may be a read error: a much more frequent sequence differs by one nucleotide. V gene TRBV20-1 combines with J gene TRBJ2-5; TRBD2 agrees at 10 bases. Germline assignment: CDR1 DFQATT and CDR2 SNEGSKA (reference sequence). The CDR3 runs 15 residues. The CDR3 loop is CRAIAGGGSKETQYF. In DNA form, the CDR3 reads TGCAGAGCTATAGCGGGGGGCGGTTCCAAAGAGACCCAGTACTTC.

The chain has TRBV7-9 and TRBJ2-5; 8 nucleotides match TRBD1. CDR3 length: 18 residues. Germline CDR1 SEHNR, CDR2 FQNEAQ (reference sequence). V was clipped by 5 bases and J by 0 bases; unmatched bases: 14. Here the CDR3 DNA reads TGTGCCAGCAGCAAACGTCGCTCCGACAGGGGTAACCAAGAGACCCAGTACTTC. It translates to CASSKRRSDRGNQETQYF.

This clonotype was recorded a few times. V and J are TRBV18 and TRBJ1-5; weak D call: TRBD1 (5 bases). V was pared by 2 bases and J by 7 bases, with 15 bases between. The CDR3 extends over 15 amino acids. The germline V gene encodes CDR1 KGHSH and CDR2 LQKENI. CDR3 loop: CASSPSVRAEQPQHF. CDR3 DNA: TGTGCCAGCTCACCATCTGTCAGGGCGGAACAGCCCCAGCATTTT. Full variable domain (missing parts from reference TRBV18 and TRBJ1-5): NAGVMQNPRHLVRRRGQEARLRCSPMKGHSHVYWYRQLPEEGLKFMVYLQKENIIDESGMPKERFSAEFPKEGPSILRIQQVVRGDSAAYFCASSPSVRAEQPQHFGDGTRLSIL.

Ten or more counts support this clonotype. This chain joins TRBV11-2 and TRBJ2-5, with a tentative D call TRBD1 (6 bases). The CDR3 has 14 amino acids. Germline lookup yields CDR1 SGHAT and CDR2 FQNNGV. The V gene lost 6 bases and the J gene lost 2 bases, with 13 bases spanning the gap. DNA for the CDR3: TGTGCCAGCAGTAAAGGGGGACCGCAAGAGACCCAGTACTTC. It codes for CASSKGGPQETQYF.

This chain links TRBV11-2 with TRBJ2-3; no clear D gene. Germline CDR1 reads SGHAT; CDR2 reads FQNNGV. The CDR3 covers 16 residues. V was pared by 4 bases and J by 0 bases, with 14 bases between. CDR3 protein: CASSSPRRVSTDTQYF. DNA for the CDR3: TGTGCCAGCAGCTCCCCCCGAAGGGTTAGCACAGATACGCAGTATTTT.

There are many counts of this clonotype. The gene calls are TRBV7-8 and TRBJ2-1; a possible D gene is TRBD2 (5 bases). V lost 4 bases and J 7 bases, leaving 17 bases between the germline ends. The length of the CDR3 is 15 residues. The germline V gene encodes CDR1 SGHVS and CDR2 FQNEAQ. CDR3 sequence: CASSSRSGRGNEQFF. The DNA of the CDR3 is TGTGCCAGCAGCTCCCGATCCGGTCGAGGGAATGAGCAGTTCTTC.

The sample holds a few counts of this clonotype. V gene TRBV20-1 combines with J gene TRBJ1-6; unclear D gene. Per the germline V gene, CDR1 is DFQATT and CDR2 is SNEGSKA (reference sequence). The CDR3 totals 13 residues. Between the trimmed V and J ends, which lost 3 bases and 6 bases, there was a span of 9 bases. DNA of the CDR3: TGCAGTGCTAGCGCCGGGTTTAATTCACCCCTCCACTTT. Translated: CSASAGFNSPLHF.

This clonotype turned up a few times. V and J are TRBV29-1 and TRBJ1-2; a possible D gene is TRBD1 (6 bases). CDR1 is SQVTM and CDR2 is ANQGSEA in the germline V gene. This CDR3 contains 12 residues. V lost 2 bases, J lost 7 bases, and 11 bases lay in between. The CDR3 DNA reads as TGCAGCGTTGAATTGGGGGCGCGTGGCTACACCTTC. Protein sequence: CSVELGARGYTF.

V gene TRBV7-2 combines with J gene TRBJ1-1, with no clear D. Germline loops: CDR1 SGHTA, CDR2 FQGNSA. V gave up 5 bases and J gave up 0 bases, with 19 bases separating them. CDR3 size: 17 residues. CDR3 protein: CASSPSPLGRMNTEAFF. The CDR3 DNA follows: TGTGCCAGCAGCCCAAGTCCCCTCGGCAGGATGAACACTGAAGCTTTCTTT.

The chain carries TRBV6-2 or TRBV6-3 and TRBJ2-4; D gene uncertain. This CDR3 region has 13 residues. Germline V gene lookup returns CDR1 MNHEY and CDR2 SVGEGT. Trimming stripped 2 bases from V and 1 base from J, with 3 bases between. The CDR3 DNA follows: TGTGCCAGCAGTTACGATGCCAAAAACATTCAGTACTTC. This encodes CASSYDAKNIQYF.

The chain couples TRBV12-3 or TRBV12-4 to TRBJ2-1; 10 nucleotides match TRBD2. This CDR3 is 18 amino acids long. With 3 bases clipped from V and 4 bases from J, the junction kept 12 bases outside the gene matches. CDR3 residues: CASSFDRVLAGAYNEQFF. The DNA for the CDR3 is TGTGCCAGCAGTTTTGACAGGGTTCTAGCGGGAGCATACAATGAGCAGTTCTTC.

This clonotype came up a few times. V and J are TRBV11-3 and TRBJ2-1, with 8 bases that match TRBD2. The CDR3 runs to 15 residues. Germline V gene sequence: CDR1 SGHNT, CDR2 YENEEA. The junction had 4 bases not matched to a gene; V was cut back by 3 bases and J by 3 bases. The CDR3 nucleotides are TGTGCCAGCAGCTTCGTAGCGGGGAGCTACAATGAGCAGTTCTTC. This codes for CASSFVAGSYNEQFF.